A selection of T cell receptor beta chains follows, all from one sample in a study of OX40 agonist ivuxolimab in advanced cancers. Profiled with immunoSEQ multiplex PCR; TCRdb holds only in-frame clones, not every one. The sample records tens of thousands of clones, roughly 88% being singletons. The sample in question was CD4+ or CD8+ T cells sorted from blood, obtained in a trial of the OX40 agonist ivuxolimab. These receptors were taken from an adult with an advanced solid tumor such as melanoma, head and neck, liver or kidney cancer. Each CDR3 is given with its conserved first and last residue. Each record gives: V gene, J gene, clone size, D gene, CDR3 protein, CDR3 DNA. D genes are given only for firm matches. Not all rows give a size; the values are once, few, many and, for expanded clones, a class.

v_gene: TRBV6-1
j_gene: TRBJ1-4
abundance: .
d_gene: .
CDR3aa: CASGGTDNEKLFF
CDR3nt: TGTGCCAGCGGAGGGACCGATAATGAAAAACTGTTTTTT

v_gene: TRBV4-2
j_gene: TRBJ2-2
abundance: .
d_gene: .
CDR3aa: CASSPDWNTGELFF
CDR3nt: TGTGCCAGCAGCCCGGACTGGAACACCGGGGAGCTGTTTTTT

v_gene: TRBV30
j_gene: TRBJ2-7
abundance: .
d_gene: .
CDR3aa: CAWSGRYEQYF
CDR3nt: TGTGCCTGGAGTGGAAGATACGAGCAGTACTTC

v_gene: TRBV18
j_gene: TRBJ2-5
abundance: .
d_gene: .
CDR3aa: CASSITWGTETQYF
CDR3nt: TGTGCCAGCTCAATCACATGGGGGACAGAGACCCAGTACTTC

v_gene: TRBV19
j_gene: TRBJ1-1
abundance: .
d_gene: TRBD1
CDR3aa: CASSTRDRGKVFF
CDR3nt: TGTGCCAGTAGTACCCGAGACAGGGGAAAGGTTTTCTTT

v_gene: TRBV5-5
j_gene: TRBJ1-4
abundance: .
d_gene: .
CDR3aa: CASSAPRAVNEKLFF
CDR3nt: TGTGCCAGCAGCGCTCCGAGGGCCGTTAATGAAAAACTGTTTTTT

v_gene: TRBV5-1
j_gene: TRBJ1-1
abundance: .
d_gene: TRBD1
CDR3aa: CASSSGTGLNTEAFF
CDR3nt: TGCGCCAGCAGCTCCGGGACAGGTTTGAACACTGAAGCTTTCTTT

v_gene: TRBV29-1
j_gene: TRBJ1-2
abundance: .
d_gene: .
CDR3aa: CSVGGAGPDYGYTF
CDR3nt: TGCAGCGTTGGAGGTGCGGGACCTGACTATGGCTACACCTTC

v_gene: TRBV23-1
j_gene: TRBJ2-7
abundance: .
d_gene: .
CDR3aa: CASSPGREQYF
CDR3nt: TGCGCCAGCAGTCCAGGTCGCGAGCAGTACTTC

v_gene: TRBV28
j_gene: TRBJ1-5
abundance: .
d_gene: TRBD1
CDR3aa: CASRRDREFNQPQHF
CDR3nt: TGTGCCAGCCGACGGGACAGGGAATTCAATCAGCCCCAGCATTTT

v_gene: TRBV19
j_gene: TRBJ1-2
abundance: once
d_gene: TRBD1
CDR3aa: CASSIRGQASYGYTF
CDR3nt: TGTGCCAGTAGTATACGGGGACAGGCCTCCTATGGCTACACCTTC

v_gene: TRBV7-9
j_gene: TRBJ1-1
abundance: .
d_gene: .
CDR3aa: CASSLVLDTEAFF
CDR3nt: TGTGCCAGCAGCTTAGTCTTAGACACTGAAGCTTTCTTT

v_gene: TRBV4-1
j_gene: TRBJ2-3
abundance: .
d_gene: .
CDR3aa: CASSQEGVPRVVSTDTQYF
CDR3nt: TGCGCCAGCAGCCAAGAGGGGGTGCCTAGAGTCGTTAGCACAGATACGCAGTATTTT

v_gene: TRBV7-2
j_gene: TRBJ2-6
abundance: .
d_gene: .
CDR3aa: CASSLLRDSGANVLTF
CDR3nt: TGTGCCAGCAGCTTACTTCGGGACTCTGGGGCCAACGTCCTGACTTTC

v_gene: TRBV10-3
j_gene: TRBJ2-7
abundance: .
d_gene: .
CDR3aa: CAIRGDSSSYEQYF
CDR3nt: TGTGCCATCAGGGGGGATTCGAGCTCCTACGAGCAGTACTTC

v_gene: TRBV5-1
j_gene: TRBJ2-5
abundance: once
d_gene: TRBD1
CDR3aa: CASSLAGTGDWETQYF
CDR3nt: TGCGCCAGCAGCTTAGCTGGGACAGGGGACTGGGAGACCCAGTACTTC

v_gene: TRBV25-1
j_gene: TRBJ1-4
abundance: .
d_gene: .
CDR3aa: CASSEYRGQTNEKLFF
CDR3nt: TGTGCCAGCAGTGAATATCGCGGACAGACGAATGAAAAACTGTTTTTT

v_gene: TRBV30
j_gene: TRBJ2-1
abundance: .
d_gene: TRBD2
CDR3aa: CAWSGLAGYNEQFF
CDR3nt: TGTGCCTGGAGTGGACTAGCGGGGTACAATGAGCAGTTCTTC

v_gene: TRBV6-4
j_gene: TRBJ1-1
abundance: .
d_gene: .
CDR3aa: CASSDSRGKAFF
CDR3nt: TGTGCCAGCAGTGACTCACGAGGGAAGGCTTTCTTT

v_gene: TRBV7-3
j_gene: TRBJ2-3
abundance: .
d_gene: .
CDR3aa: CASRRGRDPTDTQYF
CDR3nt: TGTGCCAGCAGAAGGGGTAGGGACCCCACAGATACGCAGTATTTT

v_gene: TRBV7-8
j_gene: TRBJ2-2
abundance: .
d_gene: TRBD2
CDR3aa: CASSLARLAAGELFF
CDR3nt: TGTGCCAGCAGCTTAGCGCGACTAGCGGCCGGGGAGCTGTTTTTT

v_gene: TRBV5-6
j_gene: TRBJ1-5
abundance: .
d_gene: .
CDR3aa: CASSARQDQPQHF
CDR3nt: TGTGCCAGCAGCGCACGCCAGGATCAGCCCCAGCATTTT

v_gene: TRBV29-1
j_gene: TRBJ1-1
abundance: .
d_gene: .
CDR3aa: CSVDAVGGEGAFF
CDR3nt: TGCAGCGTTGACGCGGTGGGGGGTGAGGGGGCTTTCTTT

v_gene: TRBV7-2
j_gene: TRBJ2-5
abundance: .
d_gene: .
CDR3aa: CASSLRAETQYF
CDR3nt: TGTGCCAGCAGCTTACGCGCGGAGACCCAGTACTTC

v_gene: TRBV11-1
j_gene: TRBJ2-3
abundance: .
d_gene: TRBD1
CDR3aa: CASTTGLDGDTQYF
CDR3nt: TGTGCCAGCACGACAGGGCTTGATGGGGATACGCAGTATTTT

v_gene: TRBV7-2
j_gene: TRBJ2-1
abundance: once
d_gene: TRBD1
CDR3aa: CASSSGQGSYNEQFF
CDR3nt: TGTGCCAGCAGCTCCGGACAGGGGTCGTACAATGAGCAGTTCTTC

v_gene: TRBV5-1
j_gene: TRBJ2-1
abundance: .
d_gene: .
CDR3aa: CASSLEVGLASEQFF
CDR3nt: TGCGCCAGCAGCTTGGAGGTCGGTCTAGCGAGTGAGCAGTTCTTC

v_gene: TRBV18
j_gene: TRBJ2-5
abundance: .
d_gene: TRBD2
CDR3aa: CASSAKLAGEETQYF
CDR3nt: TGTGCCAGCTCAGCGAAACTAGCGGGGGAAGAGACCCAGTACTTC

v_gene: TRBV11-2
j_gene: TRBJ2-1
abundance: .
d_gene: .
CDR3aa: CASSLDGSSYNEQFF
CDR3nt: TGTGCCAGCAGCTTAGATGGGAGCTCCTACAATGAGCAGTTCTTC

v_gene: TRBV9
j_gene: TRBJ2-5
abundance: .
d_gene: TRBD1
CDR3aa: CASSTAGGAETQYF
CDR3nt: TGTGCCAGCAGCACAGCAGGGGGCGCCGAGACCCAGTACTTC

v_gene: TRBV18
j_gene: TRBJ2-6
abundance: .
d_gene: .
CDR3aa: CASSPWDGSGANVLTF
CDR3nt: TGTGCCAGCTCACCCTGGGATGGCTCTGGGGCCAACGTCCTGACTTTC

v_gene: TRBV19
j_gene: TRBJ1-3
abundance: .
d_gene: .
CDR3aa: CASSMIPPWGSGNTIYF
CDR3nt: TGTGCCAGTAGTATGATCCCCCCTTGGGGGAGCGGAAACACCATATATTTT